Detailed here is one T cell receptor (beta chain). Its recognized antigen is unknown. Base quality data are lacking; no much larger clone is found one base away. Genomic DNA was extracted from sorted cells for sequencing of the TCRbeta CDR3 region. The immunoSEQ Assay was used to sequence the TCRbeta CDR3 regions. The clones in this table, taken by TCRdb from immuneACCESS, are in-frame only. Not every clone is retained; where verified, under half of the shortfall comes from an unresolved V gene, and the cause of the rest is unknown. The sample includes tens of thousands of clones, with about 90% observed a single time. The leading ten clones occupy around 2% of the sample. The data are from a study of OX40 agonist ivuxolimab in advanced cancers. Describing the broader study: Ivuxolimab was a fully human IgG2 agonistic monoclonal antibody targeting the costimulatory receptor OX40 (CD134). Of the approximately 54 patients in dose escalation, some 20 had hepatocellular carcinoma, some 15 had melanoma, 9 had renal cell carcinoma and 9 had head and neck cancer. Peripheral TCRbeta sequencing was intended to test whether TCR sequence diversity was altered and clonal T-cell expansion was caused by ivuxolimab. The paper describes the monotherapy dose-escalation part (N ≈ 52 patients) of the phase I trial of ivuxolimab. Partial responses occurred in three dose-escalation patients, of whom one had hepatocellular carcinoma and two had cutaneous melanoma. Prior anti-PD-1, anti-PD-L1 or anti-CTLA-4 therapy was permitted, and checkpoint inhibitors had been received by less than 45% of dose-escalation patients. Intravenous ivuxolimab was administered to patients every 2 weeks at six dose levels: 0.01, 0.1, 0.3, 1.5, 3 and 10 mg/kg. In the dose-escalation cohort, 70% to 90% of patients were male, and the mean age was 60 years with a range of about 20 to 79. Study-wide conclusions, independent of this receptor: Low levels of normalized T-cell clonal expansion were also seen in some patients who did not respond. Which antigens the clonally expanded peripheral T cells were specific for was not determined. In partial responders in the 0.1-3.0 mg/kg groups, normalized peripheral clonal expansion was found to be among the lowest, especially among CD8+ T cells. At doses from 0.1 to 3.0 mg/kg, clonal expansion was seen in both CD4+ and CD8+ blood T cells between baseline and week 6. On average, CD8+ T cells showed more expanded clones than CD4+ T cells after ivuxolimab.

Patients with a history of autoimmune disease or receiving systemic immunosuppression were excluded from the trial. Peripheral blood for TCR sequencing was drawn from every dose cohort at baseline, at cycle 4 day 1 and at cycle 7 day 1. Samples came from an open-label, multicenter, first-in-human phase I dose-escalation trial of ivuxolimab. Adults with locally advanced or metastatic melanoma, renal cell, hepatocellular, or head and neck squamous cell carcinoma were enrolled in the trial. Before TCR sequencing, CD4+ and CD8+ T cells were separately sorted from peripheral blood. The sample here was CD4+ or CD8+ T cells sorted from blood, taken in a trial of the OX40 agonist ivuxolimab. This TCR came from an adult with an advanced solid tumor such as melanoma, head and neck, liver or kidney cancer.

The DNA is TGTGCCAGCAATGGACAGGACAATGAGCAGTTCTTC. Its amino acids are CASNGQDNEQFF. Recombination linked TRBV2 to TRBJ2-1; 7 bases in the middle match TRBD1. V is cut back by 7 bases and J by 5 bases, with 2 bases in the junction unmatched. The CDR3, cysteine through phenylalanine, is 12 amino acids long. The only DNA kept is the CDR3, 36 bases in frame from the first base. The germline V gene sets CDR1 to SNHLY and CDR2 to FYNNEI.